The rows below give T cell receptor beta chains drawn from one sample of a study of identical twins. Each CDR3 protein is one row after TCRdb ran MiXCR on the 5' RACE reads. The table shows about 660,000 distinct CDR3 sequences, with over 8.5% occurring only once. The sample was also reused in another study, on yellow fever vaccine responses in identical twins.

Material: PBMCs. Receptors originate from a woman aged 18-29 years in good health. Each CDR3 is given with its conserved first and last residue. The D gene is left open where the match is weak. A row's size may be missing; if present it is once, few, many or a size class.

TRBJ2-7,TRBV7-9,many,TRBD1,CASSSTGGLTLYEQYF,TGTGCCAGCAGCTCGACAGGGGGACTAACCCTCTACGAGCAGTACTTC
TRBJ2-1,TRBV4-1,few,NA,CASSQEEGEPYNEQFF,TGCGCCAGCAGCCAAGAAGAGGGGGAGCCCTACAATGAGCAGTTCTTC
TRBJ2-7,TRBV7-9,few,TRBD2,CASSLGEGGGSYEQYF,TGTGCCAGCAGCTTAGGGGAGGGTGGGGGCTCCTACGAGCAGTACTTC
TRBJ1-3,TRBV4-1,few,NA,CASSQDRTSGNTIYF,TGCGCCAGCAGCCAAGATCGAACATCCGGAAACACCATATATTTT
TRBJ2-3,TRBV7-8,NA,NA,CASSRELPDTQYF,TGTGCCAGCAGCCGAGAGTTGCCAGATACGCAGTATTTT
TRBJ1-1,TRBV6-2/TRBV6-3,NA,NA,CASLAGQGYTEAFF,TGTGCCAGCCTCGCAGGGCAGGGCTACACTGAAGCTTTCTTT
TRBJ2-3,TRBV29-1,NA,TRBD2,CSVAGLAGGIHTDTQYF,TGCAGCGTGGCGGGACTAGCGGGGGGCATACACACAGATACGCAGTATTTT
TRBJ2-2,TRBV7-2,once,NA,CASSLRVGELFF,TGTGCCAGCAGCTTAAGGGTGGGGGAGCTGTTTTTT
TRBJ2-3,TRBV9,NA,NA,CASSVGPRTTDTQYF,TGTGCCAGCAGCGTAGGACCGCGGACCACAGATACGCAGTATTTT
TRBJ2-7,TRBV18,few,NA,CASSQRSPGGYEQYF,TGTGCCAGCTCACAACGATCCCCCGGGGGTTACGAGCAGTACTTC
TRBJ2-7,TRBV28,NA,TRBD1,CASIPTGQGYEQYF,TGTGCCAGCATACCGACGGGACAGGGATACGAGCAGTACTTC
TRBJ1-2,TRBV7-9,many,NA,CASSSQGATNYGYTF,TGTGCCAGCAGCTCACAGGGTGCCACTAACTATGGCTACACCTTC
TRBJ1-2,TRBV27,few,NA,CASSLHSGLDGYTF,TGTGCCAGCAGTTTACATTCAGGGTTGGACGGCTACACCTTC
TRBJ1-1,TRBV10-3,many,TRBD1,CAIRDRGGTEAFF,TGTGCCATCAGAGACAGGGGAGGCACTGAAGCTTTCTTT
TRBJ1-5,TRBV27,NA,NA,CASSSRPSNQPQHF,TGTGCCAGCAGTTCGCGACCGAGCAATCAGCCCCAGCATTTT
TRBJ2-1,TRBV5-1,NA,TRBD2,CASSLVLAGNEQFF,TGCGCCAGCAGCTTGGTTCTAGCGGGCAATGAGCAGTTCTTC
TRBJ2-2,TRBV4-3,many,NA,CASSQGRLNTGELFF,TGCGCCAGCAGCCAGGGACGATTGAACACCGGGGAGCTGTTTTTT
TRBJ1-2,TRBV4-3,NA,NA,CASSHGLDSKAGYTF,TGCGCCAGCAGCCATGGCCTGGACAGCAAGGCTGGCTACACCTTC
TRBJ1-2,TRBV20-1,many,NA,CSASPHGSSGGYTF,TGCAGTGCTAGCCCCCACGGGTCCTCGGGAGGCTACACCTTC
TRBJ1-3,TRBV3-1,few,NA,CASSVRLVSGNTIYF,TGTGCCAGCAGCGTCCGACTGGTCTCTGGAAACACCATATATTTT
TRBJ2-1,TRBV14,few,TRBD1,CASSSSQGAIINEQFF,TGTGCCAGCAGCTCGTCACAGGGGGCGATTATCAATGAGCAGTTCTTC
TRBJ2-3,TRBV5-5,few,NA,CASSFYQGTSDTQYF,TGTGCCAGCAGCTTCTACCAGGGGACTTCAGATACGCAGTATTTT
TRBJ2-7,TRBV28,few,NA,CASSPGLTAYEQYF,TGTGCCAGCAGCCCCGGACTGACGGCCTACGAGCAGTACTTC